The rows below give T cell receptor beta chains drawn from one sample of a study of monozygotic twins with cystic fibrosis. Sequencing used immunoSEQ multiplex PCR; TCRdb keeps in-frame clones, though not all of them. The sample carries about 23,000 clones, approximately 90% recorded once. Input material: blood. All receptors derive from a girl aged 2-10 years with cystic fibrosis. CDR3s include the opening cysteine and the closing phenylalanine or tryptophan. D genes are given only for firm matches. Rows may omit the clone size; those that give it use once, few, many or a size class.

CDR3nt,CDR3aa,v_gene,d_gene,abundance,j_gene
TGTGCCAGCAGCTTGGGCATTTCTGGGGCCAACGTCCTGACTTTC,CASSLGISGANVLTF,TRBV5-6,-,-,TRBJ2-6
TGTGCCAGCAGCTTGGGCTCACCTCGGAGGACTGAGCAGTACTTC,CASSLGSPRRTEQYF,TRBV5-6,-,-,TRBJ2-7
TGTGCCAGCGGGTCGTCCGGCCCCGTTCCCTTCCTTCTCTATGGCTACACCTTC,CASGSSGPVPFLLYGYTF,TRBV27,-,once,TRBJ1-2
TGCAGCGAGAGCGAGGGGGTGAAAGGGGAGCAGTTCTTC,CSESEGVKGEQFF,TRBV29-1,-,-,TRBJ2-1
TGTGCCAGCAGTTTGGGGGCATTAACTACCTACGAGCAGTACTTC,CASSLGALTTYEQYF,TRBV28,-,once,TRBJ2-7
TGCGCCAGCAGCCAAGAGGTACCAGACGACGGCCAAGAGACCCAGTACTTC,CASSQEVPDDGQETQYF,TRBV4-3,-,-,TRBJ2-5
TGTGCCAGCACCCCTAGCGGGTCCACAGATACGCAGTATTTT,CASTPSGSTDTQYF,TRBV9,TRBD2,-,TRBJ2-3
TGTGCCAGCAGTTCCGGGGGTGATAGCAATCAGCCCCAGCATTTT,CASSSGGDSNQPQHF,TRBV27,-,once,TRBJ1-5
TGTGCCAGCAGTGATGACAGGGCAGGATCTTCCTATGGCTACACCTTC,CASSDDRAGSSYGYTF,TRBV2,TRBD1,-,TRBJ1-2
TGCGCCAGCAGCCAAGGTCGACAACAGGGACCAGATACGCAGTATTTT,CASSQGRQQGPDTQYF,TRBV4-3,-,-,TRBJ2-3
TGTGCCAGCAGCTTAGACGCGACAGGTCCTGAAGCTTTCTTT,CASSLDATGPEAFF,TRBV7-2,-,-,TRBJ1-1
TGTGCCAGCAGTTCGGGACTAGCGGGGTCAGGGGAGCAGTTCTTC,CASSSGLAGSGEQFF,TRBV27,TRBD2,once,TRBJ2-1
TGCGCCAGCAGCCTGGCCGTGATGGGCAATCAGCCCCAGCATTTT,CASSLAVMGNQPQHF,TRBV4-3,-,-,TRBJ1-5
TGTGCCAGCACCGGGACAGCCTATAATTCACCCCTCCACTTT,CASTGTAYNSPLHF,TRBV6-5,TRBD1,-,TRBJ1-6
TGTGCCAGCAGTCTAGAAGGGGGTGCCTACGAGCAGTACTTC,CASSLEGGAYEQYF,TRBV27,-,-,TRBJ2-7
TGCGCCAGCAGCTTGGACTCTATTGGTACGCAGTATTTT,CASSLDSIGTQYF,TRBV5-1,-,-,TRBJ2-3
TGTGCCAGCAGTTACGAGGGGGCAGGCGGGGAGCTGTTTTTT,CASSYEGAGGELFF,TRBV6-5,TRBD1,once,TRBJ2-2
TGCGCCAGCAGCCAAACGTTCGGGGCCTTGGACACTGAAGCTTTCTTT,CASSQTFGALDTEAFF,TRBV4-3,-,-,TRBJ1-1
TGCGCCAGCAGCTTGGATGTCTTATGGAACACCGGGGAGCTGTTTTTT,CASSLDVLWNTGELFF,TRBV5-1,-,-,TRBJ2-2
TGTGCCAGCAGCTTAGTGATTAGTTCCACTGAAGCTTTCTTT,CASSLVISSTEAFF,TRBV7-2,-,-,TRBJ1-1
TGCGCCAGCAGCCAAGACCAGGCTTTTGGATATGGCTACACCTTC,CASSQDQAFGYGYTF,TRBV4-3,-,-,TRBJ1-2
TGTGCCTGGAGTGGGATCAATGAGCAGTTCTTC,CAWSGINEQFF,TRBV30,-,once,TRBJ2-1
TGTGCCAGCTCACCGTCGGCTAGCGGGGAGGGGTCCCAGTACTTC,CASSPSASGEGSQYF,TRBV18,TRBD2,-,TRBJ2-5
TGTGCCAGCAGCTTGGCTGGGGGCGAGACGCAGTATTTT,CASSLAGGETQYF,TRBV5-8,-,-,TRBJ2-3
TGTGCCAGCAGTTACGGTTGGGGGGGCAACACAGATACGCAGTATTTT,CASSYGWGGNTDTQYF,TRBV6-5,-,-,TRBJ2-3
TGCAGCGTCATGACGGATCCTAACTATGGCTACACCTTC,CSVMTDPNYGYTF,TRBV29-1,-,-,TRBJ1-2
TGTGCCACCCAAAGAGGAGATACGCAGTATTTT,CATQRGDTQYF,TRBV15,-,-,TRBJ2-3
TGTGCCAGCATCTATAGCGGGGCGAACACCGGGGAGCTGTTTTTT,CASIYSGANTGELFF,TRBV2,TRBD2,-,TRBJ2-2
TGTGCCAGCAGCTGGAGCGGGTCGGTTACCCAGAACTATGGCTACACCTTC,CASSWSGSVTQNYGYTF,TRBV5-4,-,-,TRBJ1-2
TGCGCCAGCAGCTTGCGTACAGGGGGCTCATCACCCCTCCACTTT,CASSLRTGGSSPLHF,TRBV5-1,TRBD1,-,TRBJ1-6
TGTGCCAGCAGTTCAGACAGGGGCCACCCCTACAATGAGCAGTTCTTC,CASSSDRGHPYNEQFF,TRBV6-5,TRBD1,-,TRBJ2-1
TGTGCCACCTCTCCGGGCTCCTACAATGAGCAGTTCTTC,CATSPGSYNEQFF,TRBV28,-,-,TRBJ2-1
TGTGCCAGCAGCTTAGCGGGTATCTCGCAGCCCCAGCATTTT,CASSLAGISQPQHF,TRBV7-2,-,-,TRBJ1-5
TGTGCCACCCGGGTTGGCGGCTACACCTTC,CATRVGGYTF,TRBV6-6,-,-,TRBJ1-2
TGTGCCAGTACCAAGAGGATCCGGGACACTAGCACAGATACGCAGTATTTT,CASTKRIRDTSTDTQYF,TRBV19,-,-,TRBJ2-3
TGCGCCAGCAGCCACCCCAGGGGAAACACCGGGGAGCTGTTTTTT,CASSHPRGNTGELFF,TRBV4-3,-,-,TRBJ2-2
TGCGCCAGCAGCCCCGGACAGGGGGCCGGGGAGCTGTTTTTT,CASSPGQGAGELFF,TRBV5-1,TRBD1,-,TRBJ2-2
TGTGCCAGCAGCTTCCGGTTGCAGGCGAGCTCTGGAAACACCATATATTTT,CASSFRLQASSGNTIYF,TRBV5-4,-,-,TRBJ1-3
TGTGCCAGCAGCTTTAGGGGGGTCAACTATGGCTACACCTTC,CASSFRGVNYGYTF,TRBV5-6,-,-,TRBJ1-2
TGTGCCAGCGGGGGCAGGAAGAACACTGAAGCTTTCTTT,CASGGRKNTEAFF,TRBV6-5,-,-,TRBJ1-1
TGCGCCAGCAGTGATGCGGGGAGTAGCACAGATACGCAGTATTTT,CASSDAGSSTDTQYF,TRBV10-2,-,-,TRBJ2-3
TGTGCCAGCAGCTTAGGGGGTGGGACACACATTGAAGCTTTCTTT,CASSLGGGTHIEAFF,TRBV7-9,-,once,TRBJ1-1
TGTGCCAGCAGCGGTCGATACGGCCCTGAAGCTTTCTTT,CASSGRYGPEAFF,TRBV7-9,-,-,TRBJ1-1
TGTGCCAGCTCACCACAAGCGGGTGCAACTAATGAAAAACTGTTTTTT,CASSPQAGATNEKLFF,TRBV18,-,-,TRBJ1-4
TGCGCCAGCAGCTTGGCCAGGGTCGGGAGGGTGACTGAAGCTTTCTTT,CASSLARVGRVTEAFF,TRBV5-1,-,-,TRBJ1-1
TGTGCCAGCAGTGAAATTCACGGGGGCTATGGCTACACCTTC,CASSEIHGGYGYTF,TRBV2,-,-,TRBJ1-2
TGTGCCAGCAGCTTTTCGCCCCCGTCCAAAACAGGGAGACAGTACTTC,CASSFSPPSKTGRQYF,TRBV7-2,-,-,TRBJ2-5
TGTGCTAGCAGCTTGCGTTTTCTCTCCGGGGAGCTGTTTTTT,CASSLRFLSGELFF,TRBV7-7,-,-,TRBJ2-2
TGTGCCATCGCGGACAGGGTAGAAGAGACCCAGTACTTC,CAIADRVEETQYF,TRBV10-3,TRBD1,once,TRBJ2-5
TGTGCCAGCAGCGTAGGGACTAGCGGTCAAGAGACCCAGTACTTC,CASSVGTSGQETQYF,TRBV9,TRBD2,once,TRBJ2-5
TGCGCCAGCAGTTTGGGACAGGAGCTTTCGGGCTACACCTTC,CASSLGQELSGYTF,TRBV5-1,TRBD1,-,TRBJ1-2
TGTGCCAGCTTTGGACAGGGGATATATAGCAATCAGCCCCAGCATTTT,CASFGQGIYSNQPQHF,TRBV28,TRBD1,-,TRBJ1-5
TGTGCCAGCAGTAGGGACAGGGACGTGGATGGCTACACCTTC,CASSRDRDVDGYTF,TRBV2,TRBD1,-,TRBJ1-2
TGTGCCAGCGGCCGACTAGCGGGGGGGACAAATGAGCAGTTCTTC,CASGRLAGGTNEQFF,TRBV6-5,TRBD2,-,TRBJ2-1
TGTGCCAGCAGTTTATCTACGCGGGGACCAACCTACGAGCAGTACTTC,CASSLSTRGPTYEQYF,TRBV27,-,once,TRBJ2-7